Included here is one TCR beta chain sequence, with context. This entry belongs to a study of shared clonotypes between healthy human individuals. The authors ran unsorted PBMC replicate PCRs on about 300 ng DNA, 25,000 to 35,000 T cell genomes. Ten immunoSEQ deep assay plates were used to sequence the DNA of unsorted PBMCs. As processed by the authors: Owing to the provision of junction-only sequences devoid of quality scores by immunoSEQ, filtering differed. Some clones are missing from TCRdb's copy, which holds only in-frame ones; the method was immunoSEQ multiplex PCR. The V and J calls and clone size come from that table; D and trimming were worked out from the DNA. The sample records about half a million clones, 70% to 80% being singletons. The CDR3 spans 15 residues. V lost 5 bases, J lost 10 bases, and 21 bases lay in between. CDR1 LNHDA and CDR2 SQIVND come from the germline V gene (reference sequence).

The material sequenced was PBMCs. This receptor was identified in a woman aged 40 to 55 in good health. Some clones in this sample may be carry-over from other donors' samples. The chain has TRBV19 and TRBJ2-1, with D perhaps TRBD1 (6 bases). The DNA of the CDR3 is TGTGCCAGTAGTGCCTACCGGGCAGGGGTGGGCGAGCAGTTCTTC. Translated: CASSAYRAGVGEQFF.